A selection of T cell receptor beta chains follows, all from one sample in a study of low-dose radiotherapy and immunotherapy resistance in tumors. From the reads, TCRdb called clonotypes with MiXCR, one entry per CDR3 protein. Among about 91,000 distinct CDR3 sequences listed, roughly 20% were seen once. Sequencing was performed on PBMCs, taken after low-dose radiotherapy plus immunotherapy. The receptors here all came from a female donor with ovarian cancer. The CDR3 runs from the conserved cysteine through the conserved F or W. A D gene is named only where the DNA matches it firmly. Size is stated for part of the rows, as once, few or many counts, or as a class when the clone is expanded.

V,D,J,size,CDR3,DNA
TRBV20-1,TRBD1,TRBJ1-3,few,CSALGQGGDTIYF,TGCAGTGCCTTGGGACAGGGAGGGGACACCATATATTTT
TRBV5-1,.,TRBJ2-2,.,CASSLAMGSPTGELFF,TGCGCCAGCAGCTTGGCAATGGGGTCCCCAACCGGGGAGCTGTTTTTT
TRBV7-3,TRBD2,TRBJ2-6,.,CASSLNGGTGANVLTF,TGTGCCAGCAGCTTAAACGGGGGGACTGGGGCCAACGTCCTGACTTTC
TRBV6-1,TRBD2,TRBJ2-2,few,CASSYPGTSGAGELFF,TGTGCCAGCAGTTACCCTGGGACTAGCGGGGCCGGGGAGCTGTTTTTT
TRBV18,.,TRBJ1-5,.,CASSPGPLQPQHF,TGTGCCAGCTCACCAGGGCCCCTCCAGCCCCAGCATTTT
TRBV5-1,TRBD2,TRBJ2-7,few,CASSQFGGGLYEQYF,TGCGCCAGCAGCCAGTTCGGGGGGGGACTCTACGAGCAGTACTTC
TRBV24-1,.,TRBJ2-1,many,CATAGTRNYNEQFF,TGTGCCACCGCCGGGACCAGGAACTACAATGAGCAGTTCTTC
TRBV18,.,TRBJ2-2,many,CASSPGTSMARELFF,TGTGCCAGCTCACCAGGGACATCGATGGCTAGGGAGCTGTTTTTT
TRBV6-2/TRBV6-3,.,TRBJ1-1,few,CASSSPNLRAFF,TGTGCCAGCAGTTCCCCCAACCTTCGAGCTTTCTTT
TRBV28,.,TRBJ2-7,many,CASSSRPSYEQYF,TGTGCCAGCAGTTCCCGACCCTCCTACGAGCAGTACTTC
TRBV25-1,.,TRBJ2-2,.,CASSERATRQLTGELIF,TGTGCCAGCAGTGAGAGGGCTACGAGGCAACTCACCGGGGAGCTGATTTTT
TRBV4-2,.,TRBJ2-1,many,CASSQVLAVGEQFF,TGTGCCAGCAGCCAAGTGCTGGCGGTCGGGGAGCAGTTCTTC
TRBV29-1,TRBD2,TRBJ2-7,many,CSAGLAYEQYF,TGCAGCGCGGGACTAGCGTACGAGCAGTACTTC
TRBV30,TRBD2,TRBJ2-1,few,CAWRKPGLAGGSYNEQFF,TGTGCCTGGAGAAAACCGGGACTAGCGGGGGGCTCCTACAATGAGCAGTTCTTC
TRBV4-2,.,TRBJ2-6,many,CASSQGTGANVLTF,TGTGCCAGCAGCCAAGGAACTGGGGCCAACGTCCTGACTTTC
TRBV25-1,.,TRBJ1-2,.,CASSEFGGVYGYTF,TGTGCCAGCAGTGAATTTGGAGGCGTATATGGCTACACCTTC
TRBV7-9,.,TRBJ2-1,.,CASSLGNSRVAPF,TGTGCCAGCAGCTTAGGCAACAGTAGGGTTGCACCGTTC
TRBV19,.,TRBJ1-1,many,CASSIRSQGGRTEAFF,TGTGCCAGTAGTATAAGAAGTCAGGGAGGTCGAACAGAAGCTTTCTTT
TRBV11-3,TRBD1,TRBJ1-1,many,CASSTRTGWGSEAFF,TGTGCCAGCAGCACCAGGACAGGGTGGGGATCTGAAGCTTTCTTT
TRBV29-1,.,TRBJ2-3,many,CSGQVPYSTDTQYF,TGCAGCGGTCAGGTTCCCTACAGCACAGATACGCAGTATTTT
TRBV5-1,.,TRBJ2-3,many,CASSFRGPTDTQYF,TGCGCCAGCAGCTTTCGAGGCCCAACAGATACGCAGTATTTT
TRBV28,.,TRBJ1-1,many,CASRPGARNTEAFF,TGTGCCAGCAGGCCAGGGGCGCGGAACACTGAAGCTTTCTTT
TRBV7-9,TRBD1,TRBJ1-1,many,CASSDRDRGYTEAFF,TGTGCCAGCAGCGACCGGGACAGGGGCTACACTGAAGCTTTCTTT
TRBV6-2/TRBV6-3,.,TRBJ2-1,many,CAHRPGPQRNEQFF,TGTGCCCATAGGCCCGGACCTCAAAGAAATGAGCAGTTCTTC
TRBV7-3,.,TRBJ2-2,many,CASSLTVGGELFF,TGTGCCAGCAGCTTAACAGTTGGCGGGGAGCTGTTTTTT
TRBV5-4,.,TRBJ1-2,many,CASSLRVQPYGYTF,TGTGCCAGCAGCTTGCGGGTTCAGCCCTATGGCTACACCTTC
TRBV7-9,TRBD2,TRBJ2-7,.,CASSLVAGGRLSYEQYF,TGTGCCAGCAGCTTAGTCGCTGGCGGGAGGCTCTCCTACGAGCAGTACTTC
TRBV12-3/TRBV12-4,.,TRBJ2-1,.,CASSLPLSVHEQFF,TGTGCCAGCAGTTTACCGCTCTCGGTCCATGAGCAGTTCTTC
TRBV24-1,.,TRBJ1-2,.,CATSDSGRTDGYTF,TGTGCTACCAGTGATTCGGGGAGAACCGATGGCTACACCTTC
TRBV30,TRBD1,TRBJ2-7,many,CAWSPGTGFYEQYF,TGTGCCTGGAGTCCGGGGACAGGATTCTACGAGCAGTACTTC
TRBV20-1,TRBD2,TRBJ2-5,many,CSAPTSGSYETQYF,TGCAGTGCTCCAACTAGCGGGAGTTATGAGACCCAGTACTTC
TRBV9,.,TRBJ1-2,once,CASRRDYGYTF,TGTGCCAGCCGGAGGGACTATGGCTACACCTTC
TRBV20-1,TRBD2,TRBJ2-3,.,CSARGVSGGTDTQYF,TGCAGTGCTAGAGGGGTTAGCGGGGGCACAGATACGCAGTATTTT
TRBV5-1,.,TRBJ2-2,.,CASSLGLAGAGELFFF,.
TRBV5-1,.,TRBJ2-7,.,CASSAGSSYEQYF,TGCGCCAGCAGCGCAGGGAGCTCCTACGAGCAGTACTTC
TRBV28,TRBD1,TRBJ1-6,many,CASSYGTGDNSPLHF,TGTGCCAGCAGTTATGGGACAGGGGATAATTCACCCCTCCACTTT
TRBV6-2/TRBV6-3,.,TRBJ2-6,many,CASWPSGANVLTF,TGTGCCAGCTGGCCCTCTGGGGCCAACGTCCTGACTTTC
TRBV2,TRBD2,TRBJ2-5,many,CASIPPGLREGTQYF,TGTGCCAGCATCCCACCGGGGCTCAGGGAGGGGACCCAGTACTTC
TRBV6-6,TRBD1,TRBJ1-5,many,CASSYSGDSYNQPQHF,TGTGCCAGCAGTTACTCTGGGGACAGCTACAATCAGCCCCAGCATTTT
TRBV11-3,.,TRBJ2-1,many,CASSSSSYNEQFF,TGTGCCAGCAGCTCCTCGTCCTACAATGAGCAGTTCTTC
TRBV6-2/TRBV6-3,.,TRBJ2-1,many,CASSYLVAGNEQFF,TGTGCCAGCAGTTACTTGGTTGCAGGGAATGAGCAGTTCTTC
TRBV9,TRBD2,TRBJ2-2,many,CASSVVAGGTGELFF,TGTGCCAGCAGCGTAGTAGCGGGGGGAACCGGGGAGCTGTTTTTT
TRBV20-1,.,TRBJ1-6,few,CSAMARGSEHNSPLHF,TGCAGTGCTATGGCCCGGGGGTCGGAACATAATTCACCCCTCCACTTT
TRBV24-1,.,TRBJ2-7,many,CATSDLRPLGQSLYEQYF,TGTGCCACCAGTGATTTGCGACCCTTAGGACAGTCTTTGTACGAGCAGTACTTC
TRBV20-1,.,TRBJ2-5,many,CSARAFVGRQETQYF,TGCAGTGCTAGAGCTTTCGTTGGGAGGCAAGAGACCCAGTACTTC
TRBV29-1,TRBD1,TRBJ2-1,.,CSALGQGDWTEQFF,TGCAGCGCCCTCGGACAGGGTGATTGGACTGAGCAGTTCTTC